The 21 T cell receptor beta chains below all came from one sample that was sequenced in a study of T cell changes during pregnancy in multiple sclerosis. Generated by immunoSEQ multiplex PCR, the TCRdb table keeps only in-frame clones and is missing some. Altogether about 52,000 clones are present, roughly 92% being singletons, with the ten largest covering roughly 0.71%. This sample comprised CD4+ T cells from peripheral blood mononuclear cells, obtained in the third trimester of pregnancy. These receptors were obtained from a female donor with multiple sclerosis, enrolled in a pregnancy study.

This CDR3 is CASRTLEVGTDTQYF. The CDR3 DNA reads TGTGCCAGCAGAACCCTAGAGGTCGGGACAGATACGCAGTATTTT. The chain carries TRBV6-1 and TRBJ2-3, with D unclear. The CDR3 is 15 residues long. The V gene lost 6 bases and the J gene lost 3 bases, with 16 bases spanning the gap. Looked up from germline, CDR1 is MNHNS and CDR2 is SASEGT.

J is TRBJ2-1 and V is TRBV7-3, with 12 bases identical to TRBD2. The CDR3 consists of 18 residues. With 1 base clipped from V and 4 bases from J, the junction kept 8 bases outside the gene matches. CDR1 is SGHTA, CDR2 FQGTGA, per germline. CDR3 protein: CASSLKPSGGARYNEQFF. CDR3 DNA sequence: TGTGCCAGCAGCTTAAAGCCTAGCGGGGGGGCCCGGTACAATGAGCAGTTCTTC. Looking up the rest from reference TRBV7-3 and TRBJ2-1 gives the full variable domain: GAGVSQTPSNKVTEKGKYVELRCDPISGHTALYWYRQSLGQGPEFLIYFQGTGAADDSGLPNDRFFAVRPEGSVSTLKIQRTERGDSAVYLCASSLKPSGGARYNEQFFGPGTRLTVL.

This chain joins TRBV5-5 and TRBJ2-7; 7 nucleotides align to TRBD1. This CDR3 has 18 residues. Trimming removed 4 bases from V and 2 bases from J; junction bases left unmatched: 18. The germline V gene has CDR1 SGHKS and CDR2 YYEKEE (reference sequence). CDR3 DNA sequence: TGTGCCAGCAGCCAAAGACCTATACAGGGGCCAAGCCCCTACGAGCAGTACTTC. It codes for CASSQRPIQGPSPYEQYF.

The rearrangement uses TRBV29-1 and TRBJ2-3; 9 bases fit TRBD2. The germline gives CDR1 SQVTM, CDR2 ANQGSEA. The trim removed 6 bases at V and 5 bases at J, leaving 6 bases unmatched. The CDR3 contains 13 residues. The CDR3 loop is CSVGGGAGDTQYF. The CDR3 bases are TGCAGCGTAGGCGGGGGGGCAGGAGATACGCAGTATTTT.

V usage is TRBV7-3 and J usage is TRBJ2-2; D unclear. V shed 5 bases and J shed 3 bases, with 13 bases lying between them. CDR1 is SGHTA and CDR2 is FQGTGA in the germline V gene. The CDR3 loop spans 15 amino acids. The CDR3 sequence is CASSRAASYTGELFF. The CDR3, as DNA: TGTGCCAGCAGCCGCGCCGCGTCTTACACCGGGGAGCTGTTTTTT.

In its sample, this clone was seen once. The chain recombines TRBV4-2 with TRBJ2-1; 12 nucleotides line up with TRBD2. V was clipped by 5 bases and J by 7 bases; unmatched bases: 9. Germline V gene sequence: CDR1 LGHNA, CDR2 YNFKEQ. This CDR3 is built from 16 residues. The DNA of the CDR3 is TGTGCCAGCAGCACGGGGCTAGCGGGGGGGGTTAATGAGCAGTTCTTC. Its protein product is CASSTGLAGGVNEQFF.

The chain couples TRBV5-4 to TRBJ1-4; weak D call: TRBD1 (6 bases). The CDR3 has 16 residues. Germline V gene lookup returns CDR1 SGHNT and CDR2 YYREEE (reference sequence). Trimming took 3 bases from V and 7 from J, leaving 19 bases between them. The CDR3 DNA reads TGTGCCAGCAGCTCGGCGCCGGGACACCAGGGTGAAAAACTGTTTTTT. Translating it yields CASSSAPGHQGEKLFF.

The V call is TRBV10-3, the J call TRBJ1-1, with TRBD1 identical over 9 bases. Germline CDR1 is ENHRY and CDR2 is SYGVKD. The length of the CDR3 is 14 residues. J lost 3 bases, V lost 6 bases, and 5 bases had no gene match. CDR3 DNA sequence: TGTGCCATCAGCGGGACAGGGCGTGACACTGAAGCTTTCTTT. It translates to CAISGTGRDTEAFF.

The chain combines TRBV2 with TRBJ1-5, with 9 bases matching TRBD1. CDR1 SNHLY and CDR2 FYNNEI come from the germline V gene. This CDR3 is 17 amino acids long. After removal of 3 bases from V and 0 bases from J, the junction contained 6 bases not matched to a gene. CDR3 sequence (DNA): TGTGCCAGCAGTGAGGGACAGGGTTTCGGTAGCAATCAGCCCCAGCATTTT. Residues: CASSEGQGFGSNQPQHF.

This clone was seen a single time. The V and J genes are TRBV29-1 and TRBJ1-2; perhaps TRBD1 as D (5 bases). CDR3 length equals 14 residues. Germline CDR1 SQVTM, CDR2 ANQGSEA. Trimming removed 2 bases from V and 1 base from J, with 11 bases in between. The CDR3 loop reads CSVELGVDNYGYTF. DNA of the CDR3: TGCAGCGTTGAACTAGGGGTGGATAACTATGGCTACACCTTC.

This clone was detected once. The chain combines TRBV5-4 with TRBJ2-1, with 8 bases lining up with TRBD2. Germline-derived CDR1 and CDR2 are SGHNT and YYREEE (reference sequence). The CDR3 totals 15 residues. V shed 6 bases and J 4 bases; nucleotides not matched to a gene: 9. CDR3 coding DNA: TGTGCCAGCACCGGCGGCCAGCGGGGGTACAATGAGCAGTTCTTC. Protein sequence: CASTGGQRGYNEQFF.

This clone occurred once. This chain connects TRBV5-1 to TRBJ2-7; D possibly corresponds to TRBD1 (6 bases). The CDR3 runs 14 residues. Trimming took 7 bases from V and 2 from J, leaving 16 bases between them. Germline lookup yields CDR1 SGHRS and CDR2 YFSETQ. The CDR3 here is CASCPGGQTYEQYF. CDR3 DNA sequence: TGCGCCAGCTGCCCTGGGGGACAAACCTACGAGCAGTACTTC.

The rearrangement links TRBV30 to TRBJ2-5; TRBD2 aligns across 9 bases. Trimming took 4 bases from V and 9 from J; bases not matched to a gene: 15. The CDR3 runs 15 residues. From germline, CDR1 is GTSNPN and CDR2 SVGIG (reference sequence). The CDR3 protein is CAWKKERGALGAQYF. The CDR3 coding sequence is TGTGCCTGGAAAAAAGAGCGGGGGGCCCTAGGGGCCCAGTACTTC.

The chain uses TRBV6-5 and TRBJ1-2; D not certain. The ends were cut back, 0 bases at V and 4 bases at J, with 6 bases in the middle. Germline V CDR1 and CDR2: MNHEY, SVGAGI. This CDR3 region has 13 residues. The CDR3: CASSYSRIYGYTF. The CDR3 coding sequence is TGTGCCAGCAGTTACTCGAGAATCTATGGCTACACCTTC.

The chain uses TRBV9 and TRBJ2-1; 8 nucleotides line up with TRBD1. Germline trimming cut 4 bases from V and 5 bases from J; bases unmatched to any gene: 8. Germline V gene sequence: CDR1 SGDLS, CDR2 YYNGEE. The CDR3 has 15 residues. In DNA, the CDR3 is TGTGCCAGCAGCTCAGAGGGACAGGCAAACAATGAGCAGTTCTTC. This translates into CASSSEGQANNEQFF.

The rearrangement uses TRBV7-2 and TRBJ1-1; D is undetermined. Germline V gives CDR1 SGHTA, CDR2 FQGNSA. V lost 5 bases, J lost 11 bases, and 15 bases lay in between. This CDR3 contains 12 residues. The CDR3 loop reads CASSPRGVGAFF. CDR3 DNA: TGTGCCAGCAGCCCCCGAGGCGTTGGGGCTTTCTTT.

This sequence joins TRBV27 and TRBJ2-1; the D gene is possibly TRBD1 (5 bases). The CDR3 totals 16 residues. Trimming cost V 5 bases and J 12 bases, with 26 bases left between them. In germline, CDR1 is MNHEY, CDR2 SMNVEV (reference sequence). CDR3 DNA: TGTGCCAGCAGTAGGGGAATCCATAACCTGCAAATATTGCAGTTCTTC. It codes for CASSRGIHNLQILQFF.

In DNA, the CDR3 is TGTGCCAGCAGTTTACGGGGGGGGGAGCTGTTTTTT. This translates into CASSLRGGELFF. The chain uses TRBV27 and TRBJ2-2; D is perhaps TRBD2 (6 bases). The CDR3 runs to 12 residues. Germline V CDR1 and CDR2: MNHEY, SMNVEV (reference sequence). Trimming cost V 2 bases and J 8 bases, with 6 bases left between them.

The chain is built from TRBV7-2 and TRBJ2-7; 8 nucleotides agree with TRBD2. From germline, CDR1 is SGHTA and CDR2 FQGNSA. V lost 5 bases, J lost 2 bases, and 5 bases stayed unmatched. This CDR3 has 14 amino acids. For the CDR3, the DNA is TGTGCCAGCAGCGTAGAGCGGGGGCCCTACGAGCAGTACTTC. The encoded protein is CASSVERGPYEQYF.

This clone has only a few counts. V and J are TRBV29-1 and TRBJ2-7, with D perhaps TRBD2 (5 bases). Trimming shortened V by 6 bases and J by 4 bases, and 10 bases separated the two germline ends. The CDR3 extends over 11 amino acids. Germline V gene lookup returns CDR1 SQVTM and CDR2 ANQGSEA. In DNA form, the CDR3 reads TGCAGCGTCCTCCGGGAATACGAGCAGTACTTC. This gives the protein CSVLREYEQYF.

The rearrangement uses TRBV5-1 and TRBJ2-1; tentative D call: TRBD1 (6 bases). Germline CDR1 SGHRS, CDR2 YFSETQ. Trimming removed 4 bases from V and 0 bases from J, with 11 bases in between. The CDR3 extends over 15 amino acids. The CDR3 here is CASSLDSSSYNEQFF. The CDR3 DNA sequence: TGCGCCAGCAGCCTGGACAGCAGCTCCTACAATGAGCAGTTCTTC.